The T cell receptor (beta chain) described here comes from a study of CD8 T cells in ankylosing spondylitis. Points from the study as a whole: Significantly higher representation of disease-linked clones was reported for matched ankylosing spondylitis synovial fluid. It appeared that ankylosing spondylitis blood was characterized by a TCR beta motif of several highly homologous variants. Certain motif variants had earlier been reported in reactive arthritis synovial fluid and blood. Disease-linked clones had a CD8+ phenotype and relatively low frequency in peripheral blood.

V was clipped by 4 bases and J by 0 bases; unmatched bases: 6. This CDR3 contains 16 residues. Quantitative 5'-RACE with molecular barcodes generated TCR beta libraries. MiXCR, applied by TCRdb to the 5' RACE reads, yields one record per CDR3 protein. The table lists approximately 550,000 distinct CDR3 sequences, 9.5% to 15% of them singletons. This clonotype was found a few times. Its antigen remains unidentified. Material: blood, either unsorted or a sorted T cell fraction (not recorded which). V is TRBV12-3 or TRBV12-4 and J is TRBJ2-1; 7 nucleotides agree with TRBD1. The TCR was taken from a male donor with ankylosing spondylitis. The CDR3 protein is CASSYRTGDSYNEQFF. The CDR3 coding sequence is TGTGCCAGCAGTTACAGAACAGGGGACTCCTACAATGAGCAGTTCTTC.